The next 7 T cell receptor beta chains were all read from a single sample in a study of cytomegalovirus exposure and HLA in healthy donors. Measured with immunoSEQ multiplex PCR; TCRdb has only the in-frame clones, and not every one. The profile shows 150,000 to 160,000 clones, 86% of them singletons. Specimen: PBMCs. The source is a human donor in good health.

This clone was seen just once. V and J are TRBV7-2 and TRBJ1-2, with a weak D call TRBD1 (5 bases). Germline V gene data show CDR1 as SGHTA and CDR2 as FQGNSA. V gave up 3 bases and J gave up 0 bases, with 11 bases separating them. The CDR3 is 15 residues long. The CDR3 loop reads CASSFQGVANYGYTF. The DNA of the CDR3 is TGTGCCAGCAGCTTCCAGGGTGTAGCTAACTATGGCTACACCTTC.

J is TRBJ2-2 and V is TRBV2; D is unresolved. Germline V gene sequence: CDR1 SNHLY, CDR2 FYNNEI. CDR3 size: 15 residues. The V end lost 5 bases, the J end lost 4 bases, and 14 bases lay between the germline ends. The DNA of the CDR3 is TGTGCCAGCAGTCTCCGTGACGGAGCCACCGGGGAGCTGTTTTTT. This sequence encodes CASSLRDGATGELFF.

Concerning this clone: Distinct nucleotide sequences in the sample also encode this CDR3. The chain joins TRBV2 to TRBJ1-1; no clear D gene. CDR3 length: 13 amino acids. V gave up 4 bases and J gave up 2 bases, with 8 bases separating them. CDR1 and CDR2 (germline): SNHLY, FYNNEI. In DNA, the CDR3 is TGTGCCAGCAGTGGACGGGGAAACACTGAAGCTTTCTTT. This gives the protein CASSGRGNTEAFF.

The CDR3 is CASSPGTVLHEQYF. The DNA of the CDR3 is TGCGCCAGCAGCCCGGGGACAGTTCTCCACGAGCAGTACTTC. The chain has TRBV5-1 and TRBJ2-7; 7 nucleotides line up with TRBD1. The CDR3 contains 14 residues. J gave up 5 bases and V 4 bases, and 9 bases lay outside the gene matches. The germline gives CDR1 SGHRS, CDR2 YFSETQ.

The V and J genes are TRBV6-1 and TRBJ1-5; a weak D match, TRBD1 (6 bases). Germline V CDR1 and CDR2: MNHNS, SASEGT. The CDR3 has 18 amino acids. Trimming removed 1 base from V and 5 bases from J, with 21 bases in between. The CDR3, as DNA: TGTGCCAGCAGTGAAGACAGGGAATGGTGGGTTAGGGATCAGCCCCAGCATTTT. Translated, it gives CASSEDREWWVRDQPQHF.

V and J are TRBV11-2 and TRBJ2-2; D is ambiguous. With 1 base removed from V and 2 bases from J, the gap between germline ends came to 8 bases. The length of the CDR3 is 15 residues. Germline V lookup: CDR1 SGHAT, CDR2 FQNNGV. CDR3 DNA sequence: TGTGCCAGCAGCTTAGGGGCAGAAAACACCGGGGAGCTGTTTTTT. As protein: CASSLGAENTGELFF.

The V and J genes are TRBV5-1 and TRBJ1-2; 7 bases are a match to TRBD1. Trimming took 1 base from V and 5 from J; bases not matched to a gene: 2. Germline V gene sequence: CDR1 SGHRS, CDR2 YFSETQ. This CDR3 has 13 amino acids. The CDR3 here is CASSLLQGYGYTF. CDR3 nucleotides: TGCGCCAGCAGCTTGCTACAGGGGTATGGCTACACCTTC.